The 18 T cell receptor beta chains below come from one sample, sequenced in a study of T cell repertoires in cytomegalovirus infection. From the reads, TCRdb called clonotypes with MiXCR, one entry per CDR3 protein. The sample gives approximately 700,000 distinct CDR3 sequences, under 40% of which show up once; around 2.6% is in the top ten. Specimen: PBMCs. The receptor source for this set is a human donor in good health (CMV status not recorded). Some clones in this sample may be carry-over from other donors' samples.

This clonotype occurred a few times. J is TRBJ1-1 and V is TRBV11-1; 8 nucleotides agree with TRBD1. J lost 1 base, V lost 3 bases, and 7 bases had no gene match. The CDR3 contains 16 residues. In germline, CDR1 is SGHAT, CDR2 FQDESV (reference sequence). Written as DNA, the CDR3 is TGTGCCAGCAGCTTCTGGCAGGGGGCGCGGAACACTGAAGCTTTCTTT. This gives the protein CASSFWQGARNTEAFF.

CDR3 DNA: TGCGCCAGCAGCTTTAGTATGTCGGGGAGTAACACCGGGGAGCTGTTTTTT. It is translated as CASSFSMSGSNTGELFF. The chain uses TRBV5-1 and TRBJ2-2; weak D call: TRBD2 (5 bases). The CDR3 totals 17 residues. Germline CDR1 is SGHRS and CDR2 is YFSETQ. The V end lost 2 bases, the J end lost 2 bases, and 16 bases lay between the germline ends.

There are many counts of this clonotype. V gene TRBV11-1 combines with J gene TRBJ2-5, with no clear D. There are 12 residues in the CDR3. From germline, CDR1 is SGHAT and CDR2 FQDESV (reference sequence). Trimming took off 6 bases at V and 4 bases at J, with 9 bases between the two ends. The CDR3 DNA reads TGTGCCAGCAGGTCCGACGGAGAGACCCAGTACTTC. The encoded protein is CASRSDGETQYF. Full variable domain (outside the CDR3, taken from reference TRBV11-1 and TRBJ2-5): EAEVAQSPRYKITEKSQAVAFWCDPISGHATLYWYRQILGQGPELLVQFQDESVVDDSQLPKDRFSAERLKGVDSTLKIQPAELGDSAMYLCASRSDGETQYFGPGTRLLVL.

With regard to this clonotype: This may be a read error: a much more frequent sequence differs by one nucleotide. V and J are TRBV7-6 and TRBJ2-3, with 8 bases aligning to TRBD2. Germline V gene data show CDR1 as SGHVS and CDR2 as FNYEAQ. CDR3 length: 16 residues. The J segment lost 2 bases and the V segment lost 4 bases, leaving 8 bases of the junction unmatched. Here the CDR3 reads CASSSTSGIITDTQYF. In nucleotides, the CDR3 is TGTGCCAGCAGCTCTACTAGCGGCATTATCACAGATACGCAGTATTTT.

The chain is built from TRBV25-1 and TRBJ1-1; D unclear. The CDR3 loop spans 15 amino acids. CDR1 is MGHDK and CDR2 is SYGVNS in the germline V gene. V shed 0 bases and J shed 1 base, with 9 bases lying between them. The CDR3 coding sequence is TGTGCCAGCAGTGAATATAGGCAGGAGAACACTGAAGCTTTCTTT. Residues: CASSEYRQENTEAFF.

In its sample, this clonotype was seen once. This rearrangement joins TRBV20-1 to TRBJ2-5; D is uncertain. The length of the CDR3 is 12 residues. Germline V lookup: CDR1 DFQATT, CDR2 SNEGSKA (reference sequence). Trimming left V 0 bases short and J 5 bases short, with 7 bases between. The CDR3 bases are TGCAGTGCTAGAGACGGGTTGGAGACCCAGTACTTC. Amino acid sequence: CSARDGLETQYF.

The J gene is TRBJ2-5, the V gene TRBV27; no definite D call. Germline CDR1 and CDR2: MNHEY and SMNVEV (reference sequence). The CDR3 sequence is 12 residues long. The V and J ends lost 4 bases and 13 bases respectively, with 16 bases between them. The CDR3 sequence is CASSSALVRWYF. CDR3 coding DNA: TGTGCCAGCAGTTCCGCCTTGGTTCGGTGGTACTTC.

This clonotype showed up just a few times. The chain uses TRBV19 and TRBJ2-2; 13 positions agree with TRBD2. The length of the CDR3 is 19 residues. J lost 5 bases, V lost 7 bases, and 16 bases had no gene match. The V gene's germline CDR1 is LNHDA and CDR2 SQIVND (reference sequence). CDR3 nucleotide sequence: TGTGCCAGTATTCCCCAGGGACTAGCGGGGAGGCCTGAGACCGGGGAGCTGTTTTTT. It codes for CASIPQGLAGRPETGELFF.

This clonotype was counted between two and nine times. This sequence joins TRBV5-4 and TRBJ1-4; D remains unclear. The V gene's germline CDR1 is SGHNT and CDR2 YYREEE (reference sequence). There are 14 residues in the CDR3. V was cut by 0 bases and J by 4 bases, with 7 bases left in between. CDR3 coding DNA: TGTGCCAGCAGCTTGGGCCTGAATAATGAAAAACTGTTTTTT. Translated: CASSLGLNNEKLFF.

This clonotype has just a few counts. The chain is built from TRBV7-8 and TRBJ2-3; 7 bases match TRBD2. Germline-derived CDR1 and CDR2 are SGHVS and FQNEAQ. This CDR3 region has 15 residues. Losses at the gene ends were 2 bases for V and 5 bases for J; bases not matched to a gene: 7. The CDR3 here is CASSLSGVLGDTQYF. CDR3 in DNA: TGTGCCAGCAGCTTAAGCGGGGTTTTGGGAGATACGCAGTATTTT.

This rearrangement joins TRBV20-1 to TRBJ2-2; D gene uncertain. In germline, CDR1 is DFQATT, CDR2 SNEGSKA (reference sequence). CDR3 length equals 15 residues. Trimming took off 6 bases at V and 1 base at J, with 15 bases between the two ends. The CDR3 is CSAPTGRGNTGELFF. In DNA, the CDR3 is TGCAGTGCCCCAACTGGGCGAGGGAACACCGGGGAGCTGTTTTTT.

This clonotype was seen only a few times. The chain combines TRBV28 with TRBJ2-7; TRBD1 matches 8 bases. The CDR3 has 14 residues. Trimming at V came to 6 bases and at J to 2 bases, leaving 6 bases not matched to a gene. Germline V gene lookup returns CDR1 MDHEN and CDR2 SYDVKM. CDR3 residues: CASSRGQAPYEQYF. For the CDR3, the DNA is TGTGCCAGCAGCAGGGGACAGGCGCCCTACGAGCAGTACTTC.

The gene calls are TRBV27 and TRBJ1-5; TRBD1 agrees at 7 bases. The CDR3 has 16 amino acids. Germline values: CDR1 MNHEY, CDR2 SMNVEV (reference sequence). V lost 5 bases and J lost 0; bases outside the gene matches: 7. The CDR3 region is CASSAQGRISNQPQHF. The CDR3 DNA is TGTGCCAGCAGTGCACAGGGGAGGATTAGCAATCAGCCCCAGCATTTT.

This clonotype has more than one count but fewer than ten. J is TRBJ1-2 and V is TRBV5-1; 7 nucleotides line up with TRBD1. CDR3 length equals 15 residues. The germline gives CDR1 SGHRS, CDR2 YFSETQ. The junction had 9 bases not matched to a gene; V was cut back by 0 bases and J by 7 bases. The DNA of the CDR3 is TGCGCCAGCAGCTTGGAAGGAGGGACAGCACTTGGCTACACCTTC. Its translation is CASSLEGGTALGYTF.

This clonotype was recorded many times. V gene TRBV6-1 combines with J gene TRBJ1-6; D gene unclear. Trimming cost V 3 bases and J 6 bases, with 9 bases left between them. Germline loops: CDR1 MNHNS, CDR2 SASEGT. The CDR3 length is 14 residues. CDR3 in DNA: TGTGCCAGCAGTGAGGCTGGGCGTAATTCACCCCTCCACTTT. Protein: CASSEAGRNSPLHF.

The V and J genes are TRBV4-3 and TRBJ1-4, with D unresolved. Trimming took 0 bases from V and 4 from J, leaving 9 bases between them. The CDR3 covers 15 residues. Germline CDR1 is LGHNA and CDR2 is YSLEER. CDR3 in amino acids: CASSQEWQNNEKLFF. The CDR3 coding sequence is TGCGCCAGCAGCCAAGAGTGGCAGAATAATGAAAAACTGTTTTTT.

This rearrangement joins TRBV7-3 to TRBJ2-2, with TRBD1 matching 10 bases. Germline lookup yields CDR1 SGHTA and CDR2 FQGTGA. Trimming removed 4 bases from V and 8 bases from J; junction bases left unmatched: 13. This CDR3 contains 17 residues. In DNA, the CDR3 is TGTGCCAGCAGCTCCACCCCGGGACAGGGGTCCAGAGGGGAGCTGTTTTTT. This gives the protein CASSSTPGQGSRGELFF.

Here the CDR3 reads CATSGDVGTGGFGYTF. The DNA of the CDR3 is TGTGCCACCAGTGGAGACGTCGGGACAGGGGGCTTTGGCTACACCTTC. This chain connects TRBV24-1 to TRBJ1-2, with 12 bases fitting TRBD1. There are 16 residues in the CDR3. The V and J ends lost 5 bases and 7 bases, in that order; junction bases with no gene match: 10. Germline-derived CDR1 and CDR2 are KGHDR and SFDVKD.